Listed below are T cell receptor beta chains from one sample, sequenced in a study of cytomegalovirus exposure and HLA in healthy donors. Produced via immunoSEQ multiplex PCR; TCRdb's table is partial and in-frame only. The data contain fewer than 130,000 clones, 78% of them singletons. Sequencing was done on a sample of PBMCs. The receptors were sampled from a woman aged 30 to 39 in good health and CMV-seronegative. Both conserved end residues are part of each CDR3. The order of the fields is D gene, clone size, V gene, J gene, CDR3 protein, CDR3 DNA. The D gene is left open where the match is weak. Size values are once, few and many counts, or a class for expanded clones, and some rows have none.

>TRBD2|NA|TRBV4-1|TRBJ2-7
CASSLNLAASYEQYF
TGCGCCAGCAGCCTTAACCTAGCGGCGTCCTACGAGCAGTACTTC
>TRBD2|NA|TRBV30|TRBJ2-1
CAWSVRGGRAFNEQFF
TGTGCCTGGAGTGTACGGGGCGGGAGGGCCTTCAATGAGCAGTTCTTC
>TRBD2|NA|TRBV7-2|TRBJ2-7
CASSMGDSGRAIYEQYF
TGTGCCAGCAGCATGGGTGATAGCGGGAGAGCAATTTACGAGCAGTACTTC
>TRBD2|NA|TRBV6-4|TRBJ2-1
CASSDSGTSGSNEQFF
TGTGCCAGCAGTGACTCCGGGACTAGCGGGAGCAATGAGCAGTTCTTC
>NA|NA|TRBV12-2|TRBJ1-5
CASRHHRVSNQPQHF
TGTGCAAGTCGCCACCACCGGGTTAGCAATCAGCCCCAGCATTTT
>NA|NA|TRBV11-2|TRBJ1-2
CASSPRPGLHYGYTF
TGTGCCAGCAGCCCCCGGCCGGGACTACATTATGGCTACACCTTC
>NA|few|TRBV12-5|TRBJ1-1
CASGFHIPSGQPMNTEAFF
TGTGCTAGTGGTTTTCACATCCCCTCCGGACAGCCCATGAACACTGAAGCTTTCTTT
>NA|NA|TRBV30|TRBJ2-5
CAWSWGYQETQYF
TGTGCCTGGAGCTGGGGCTACCAAGAGACCCAGTACTTC
>NA|NA|TRBV2|TRBJ2-5
CASSEQGVGQETQYF
TGTGCCAGCAGTGAGCAAGGGGTAGGCCAAGAGACCCAGTACTTC
>NA|once|TRBV7-9|TRBJ2-1
CASSSGQSYNEQFF
TGTGCCAGCAGCTCGGGTCAGAGCTACAATGAGCAGTTCTTC
>TRBD1|NA|TRBV11-2|TRBJ2-4
CASSSLRDRENIQYF
TGTGCCAGCAGCTCCCTCCGGGACAGGGAAAACATTCAGTACTTC
>NA|NA|TRBV7-2|TRBJ1-5
CASSPGLLSNQPQHF
TGTGCCAGCAGCCCTGGGCTACTTAGCAATCAGCCCCAGCATTTT
>TRBD2|few|TRBV20-1|TRBJ2-7
CSRARGDEQYF
TGCAGTAGGGCCCGGGGGGACGAGCAGTACTTC
>NA|few|TRBV27|TRBJ1-2
CASSLSADYGYTF
TGTGCCAGCAGTTTATCGGCGGACTATGGCTACACCTTC
>TRBD1|NA|TRBV18|TRBJ1-1
CASSPRTGEMTEAFF
TGTGCCAGCTCACCGAGGACAGGGGAAATGACTGAAGCTTTCTTT
>TRBD1|NA|TRBV14|TRBJ1-2
CASSPWTGRNYGYTF
TGTGCCAGCAGCCCCTGGACAGGGCGCAACTATGGCTACACCTTC
>NA|NA|TRBV28|TRBJ2-5
CASSLVAEGYQETQYF
TGTGCCAGCAGTTTAGTAGCGGAGGGATACCAAGAGACCCAGTACTTC
>TRBD1|NA|TRBV29-1|TRBJ2-7
CSVELTGKADEQYF
TGCAGCGTTGAGTTGACAGGGAAGGCCGACGAGCAGTACTTC
>NA|once|TRBV7-9|TRBJ1-1
CASSLAGSAPRAAFF
TGTGCCAGCAGCTTAGCAGGTTCAGCGCCCCGCGCCGCTTTCTTT
>NA|NA|TRBV7-9|TRBJ2-7
CASSSTSGDTLSYEQYF
TGTGCCAGCAGCTCTACAAGCGGGGACACCCTTTCCTACGAGCAGTACTTC
>NA|NA|TRBV19|TRBJ1-1
CASSIPGGRGTEAFF
TGTGCCAGTAGTATCCCGGGGGGGCGCGGAACTGAAGCTTTCTTT
>TRBD1|NA|TRBV4-3|TRBJ1-2
CASSQGASTGNYGYTF
TGCGCCAGCAGCCAAGGCGCCTCGACAGGGAACTATGGCTACACCTTC
>NA|NA|TRBV6-6|TRBJ2-7
CASSYSGTPYEQYF
TGTGCCAGCAGTTACTCCGGGACACCCTACGAGCAGTACTTC
>NA|NA|TRBV7-9|TRBJ1-1
CASSIGRVNTEAFF
TGTGCCAGCAGCATAGGGCGGGTGAACACTGAAGCTTTCTTT
>NA|few|TRBV28|TRBJ2-7
CASSSQDSGTSYEQYF
TGTGCCAGCAGTTCACAGGATTCCGGGACATCTTACGAGCAGTACTTC
>NA|NA|TRBV7-2|TRBJ1-5
CASSLAPSGSHQPQHF
TGTGCCAGCAGCTTAGCGCCGTCAGGGTCACACCAGCCCCAGCATTTT
>TRBD1|NA|TRBV4-1|TRBJ1-1
CASSQGTGAGTEAFF
TGCGCCAGCAGCCAAGGGACAGGGGCGGGCACTGAAGCTTTCTTT
>NA|NA|TRBV28|TRBJ1-5
CASRTVGNQPQHF
TGTGCCAGCAGGACTGTCGGCAATCAGCCCCAGCATTTT
>NA|few|TRBV7-8|TRBJ1-5
CASSTAGVSTQPQHF
TGTGCCAGCAGCACGGCAGGGGTCAGCACGCAGCCCCAGCATTTT
>NA|NA|TRBV28|TRBJ2-7
CASRPRRGPTYEQYF
TGTGCCAGCAGACCTAGGCGGGGGCCAACCTACGAGCAGTACTTC
>TRBD2|NA|TRBV7-2|TRBJ2-5
CASSLGGLAGERGQETQYF
TGTGCCAGCAGCTTAGGGGGACTAGCGGGAGAAAGGGGCCAAGAGACCCAGTACTTC
>NA|NA|TRBV5-1|TRBJ2-2
CASNNGINTGELFF
TGCGCCAGTAACAACGGGATCAACACCGGGGAGCTGTTTTTT
>NA|NA|TRBV29-1|TRBJ2-7
CSVSDGLGYEQYF
TGCAGCGTTTCCGACGGGTTGGGCTACGAGCAGTACTTC
>NA|few|TRBV18|TRBJ1-4
CASSPNPDRNNEKLFF
TGTGCCAGCTCCCCAAACCCCGACAGGAATAATGAAAAACTGTTTTTT
>NA|NA|TRBV13|TRBJ2-3
CASRESGSTDTQYF
TGTGCCAGCCGTGAGTCGGGGAGCACAGATACGCAGTATTTT
>NA|NA|TRBV7-7|TRBJ1-2
CASSLGRASGYGYTF
TGTGCCAGCAGCTTAGGGAGGGCGTCCGGCTATGGCTACACCTTC
>TRBD1|NA|TRBV4-1|TRBJ1-2
CASSQDQDRNYGYTF
TGCGCCAGCAGCCAAGATCAGGACAGGAACTATGGCTACACCTTC
>NA|NA|TRBV4-1|TRBJ2-7
CASSPRDTSTYEQYF
TGCGCCAGCAGCCCCCGGGACACTTCAACCTACGAGCAGTACTTC
>TRBD2|NA|TRBV30|TRBJ2-3
CAWSGRTSPVSTDTQYF
TGTGCCTGGAGTGGACGGACTAGCCCCGTGAGCACAGATACGCAGTATTTT
>NA|NA|TRBV4-1|TRBJ1-2
CASSLGADIGYTF
TGCGCCAGCAGCTTGGGGGCGGACATTGGCTACACCTTC
>TRBD2|NA|TRBV7-6|TRBJ2-1
CASSLAFTSGNNEQFF
TGTGCCAGCAGCTTAGCGTTCACTAGCGGGAACAATGAGCAGTTCTTC
>NA|NA|TRBV30|TRBJ1-4
CAWSGAQGQEKLFF
TGTGCCTGGAGTGGGGCGCAGGGACAAGAAAAACTGTTTTTT
>TRBD1|NA|TRBV11-2|TRBJ2-3
CASSLADRGLYF
TGTGCCAGCAGCTTAGCGGACAGGGGCTTGTATTTT
>NA|NA|TRBV27|TRBJ2-5
CASSDFGETQYF
TGTGCCAGCAGTGACTTTGGGGAGACCCAGTACTTC
>NA|NA|TRBV6-1|TRBJ1-3
CASSEPHLGNTIYF
TGTGCCAGCAGTGAACCCCATTTGGGAAACACCATATATTTT
>NA|NA|TRBV30|TRBJ1-6
CAWSVVAANSPLHF
TGTGCCTGGAGTGTTGTAGCAGCCAATTCACCCCTCCACTTT
>TRBD2|NA|TRBV28|TRBJ2-3
CASSIAGPAATDTQYF
TGTGCCAGCAGTATAGCGGGACCCGCGGCGACAGATACGCAGTATTTT
>NA|NA|TRBV30|TRBJ1-1
CAWSVLPNTEAFF
TGTGCCTGGAGTGTACTCCCTAACACTGAAGCTTTCTTT
>TRBD2|NA|TRBV9|TRBJ2-2
CASSGRLALTGELFF
TGTGCCAGCAGCGGGAGACTAGCGTTAACCGGGGAGCTGTTTTTT
>NA|NA|TRBV7-3|TRBJ2-7
CASSPRGGSSYEQYF
TGTGCCAGCAGCCCCAGGGGCGGCAGCTCCTACGAGCAGTACTTC
>NA|NA|TRBV30|TRBJ2-7
CAWRPRGFYEQYF
TGTGCCTGGAGGCCCAGGGGATTCTACGAGCAGTACTTC
>NA|NA|TRBV4-1|TRBJ2-1
CASSQFRGSLHNEQFF
TGCGCCAGCAGCCAGTTCCGGGGGAGCCTCCACAATGAGCAGTTCTTC
>NA|once|TRBV9|TRBJ1-2
CASSPRDRNYGYTF
TGTGCCAGCAGCCCAAGAGACAGGAACTATGGCTACACCTTC
>TRBD2|NA|TRBV7-2|TRBJ2-7
CASSLDRVSGEKF
TGTGCCAGCAGCTTAGATCGGGTTAGCGGGGAAAAGTTC
>NA|NA|TRBV7-2|TRBJ2-5
CASSSTNRRETQYF
TGTGCCAGCAGCTCCACCAACAGACGAGAGACCCAGTACTTC
>NA|few|TRBV9|TRBJ2-5
CASSVEGREETQYF
TGTGCCAGCAGCGTAGAGGGGCGCGAAGAGACCCAGTACTTC
>NA|NA|TRBV16|TRBJ2-2
CASSPGQTNTGELFF
TGTGCCAGCAGCCCAGGACAGACGAACACCGGGGAGCTGTTTTTT